A selection of T cell receptor beta chains follows, all from one sample in a study of blood T cell repertoires in COVID-19. Generated by immunoSEQ multiplex PCR, the TCRdb table keeps only in-frame clones and is missing some. The data show around 100,000 clones, with approximately 84% seen just once and over 10% held by the top ten. The sequenced material came from peripheral blood. These receptors all stem from a human donor in a cohort sampled during active or convalescent COVID-19. Both conserved end residues are part of each CDR3. The D gene is left open where the match is weak. The size field is filled for only some rows; it gives once, few, many or a size class.

abundance,v_gene,d_gene,j_gene,CDR3aa,CDR3nt
-,TRBV11-3,-,TRBJ1-1,CASGRNTEAFF,TGTGCCAGCGGGAGGAACACTGAAGCTTTCTTT
-,TRBV2,-,TRBJ1-2,CASSGTEHYGYTF,TGTGCCAGCAGTGGTACAGAACACTATGGCTACACCTTC
few,TRBV19,-,TRBJ1-5,CASSSNRQGPQHF,TGTGCCAGTAGTTCGAACAGGCAGGGGCCCCAGCATTTT
-,TRBV2,-,TRBJ1-5,CASSYRYSNQPQHF,TGTGCCAGCAGTTACAGATATAGCAATCAGCCCCAGCATTTT
-,TRBV12-5,-,TRBJ1-6,CASGIVPNVWGGSYNSPLHF,TGTGCTAGTGGTATTGTGCCGAACGTTTGGGGAGGATCCTATAATTCACCCCTCCACTTT
-,TRBV29-1,-,TRBJ1-2,CSAYRETDGYTF,TGCAGCGCCTACAGGGAAACGGATGGCTACACCTTC
-,TRBV5-6,TRBD2,TRBJ2-3,CVLERLAGKTSTDTQYF,TGTGTCCTAGAAAGGTTAGCGGGGAAAACTAGCACAGATACGCAGTATTTT
-,TRBV11-2,TRBD1,TRBJ1-6,CASSSSRDRVGSPLHF,TGTGCCAGCAGCTCGTCCCGGGACAGGGTTGGTTCACCCCTCCACTTT
-,TRBV9,TRBD1,TRBJ2-7,CASSGGDRTGSYEQYF,TGTGCCAGCAGCGGGGGGGACAGGACAGGGTCCTACGAGCAGTACTTC
-,TRBV7-9,TRBD1,TRBJ1-2,CASSPTGGLNYGYTF,TGTGCCAGCAGCCCGACAGGGGGCTTAAACTATGGCTACACCTTC
few,TRBV27,TRBD1,TRBJ1-1,CASRGDRNTEAFF,TGTGCCAGCCGTGGGGACAGGAACACTGAAGCTTTCTTT
-,TRBV6-5,-,TRBJ2-4,CATRSLAAKNIQYF,TGTGCCACCCGCTCTCTAGCGGCCAAAAACATTCAGTACTTC
-,TRBV7-6,TRBD1,TRBJ1-6,CASSLMGQGTNSPLHF,TGTGCCAGCAGCTTAATGGGACAGGGCACCAATTCACCCCTCCACTTT
-,TRBV5-1,TRBD1,TRBJ2-2,CASSIRQGSTGELFF,TGCGCCAGCAGCATCCGACAGGGCAGTACCGGGGAGCTGTTTTTT
medium-sized,TRBV7-9,TRBD1,TRBJ1-1,CASSPPGQGLTFF,TGTGCCAGCAGCCCTCCGGGACAGGGTTTAACTTTCTTT
few,TRBV7-9,TRBD1,TRBJ1-1,CASSPGQGMNTEAFF,TGTGCCAGCAGCCCGGGACAGGGGATGAACACTGAAGCTTTCTTT